The present T cell receptor (beta chain) was sequenced within a study of blood T cell repertoires in COVID-19. Study-level information: Spain, Italy and the United States supplied samples that represented acute and convalescent COVID-19.

Germline-derived CDR1 and CDR2 are SEHNR and FQNEAQ (reference sequence). Trimming took off 5 bases at V and 0 bases at J, with 11 bases between the two ends. The CDR3 has 15 residues. Participant age was roughly 18 to 89 years, and participants resided in about two dozen US areas. A case of COVID-19 had been met by exposed participants within 2 weeks before study entry. Method: immunoSEQ multiplex PCR; TCRdb's copy keeps in-frame clones and lacks some. The sample comprises roughly 400,000 clones, approximately 91% of which are singletons, and less than 1.5% rests with the top ten. Sequencing input: PBMCs or T cells enriched from blood (not recorded which). This clonotype was sampled from a woman under 30 who had been exposed to COVID-19. The chain recombines TRBV7-9 with TRBJ1-3, with D perhaps TRBD1 (6 bases). The CDR3, as DNA: TGTGCCAGCAGCCAACAGGGTCCCTCTGGAAACACCATATATTTT. Amino acids: CASSQQGPSGNTIYF.